These 29 T cell receptor beta chains came from one sample sequenced in a study of cytomegalovirus exposure and HLA in healthy donors. Use of 60 Vbeta and 13 Jbeta primers characterized the PCR. The data were produced by immunoSEQ multiplex PCR, yet TCRdb's version contains in-frame clones alone and is incomplete. The sample yields about 150,000 clones, approximately 84% seen once. Sequenced sample: PBMCs. The receptors shown here come from a woman aged 50 to 60 in good health and CMV-seropositive.

The chain is built from TRBV5-1 and TRBJ1-3, with 8 bases that match TRBD1. V gave up 4 bases and J gave up 2 bases; unmatched junction bases: 2. This CDR3 contains 14 residues. Germline CDR1 SGHRS, CDR2 YFSETQ. CDR3 sequence (DNA): TGCGCCAGCAGCGCGGACAGGGCTGGAAACACCATATATTTT. Translation gives CASSADRAGNTIYF.

The chain combines TRBV7-2 with TRBJ2-1, with a weak D call TRBD2 (6 bases). Between the trimmed V and J ends, which lost 4 bases and 9 bases, there was a span of 16 bases. Germline V CDR1 and CDR2: SGHTA, FQGNSA. The CDR3 extends over 14 amino acids. The CDR3: CASSSAPTSFEQFF. CDR3 sequence (DNA): TGTGCCAGCAGCTCCGCCCCAACTAGCTTTGAGCAGTTCTTC. The full variable domain, rest sourced from reference TRBV7-2 and TRBJ2-1, is GAGVSQSPSNKVTEKGKDVELRCDPISGHTALYWYRQSLGQGLEFLIYFQGNSAPDKSGLPSDRFSAERTGGSVSTLTIQRTQQEDSAVYLCASSSAPTSFEQFFGPGTRLTVL.

This clone was counted once. V and J are TRBV21-1 and TRBJ2-7; TRBD1, the D gene given by the table, was not confirmed from the DNA. TRBV21-1 corresponds to a pseudogene. The CDR3 runs 15 residues. CDR3 loop: CASSGPETGTYEQYF. The CDR3 coding sequence is TGTGCCAGCAGCGGCCCGGAGACAGGTACCTACGAGCAGTACTTC.

The V gene is TRBV21-1, the J gene TRBJ2-7; whether TRBD2, the table's D call, matches the DNA was not checked. TRBV21-1 represents a pseudogene. This CDR3 has 17 residues. CDR3 DNA sequence: TGTGCCAGCAGCAATCGGGGTCCACCCCACGGAGGCTACGAGCAGTACTTC. Translation: CASSNRGPPHGGYEQYF.

The gene calls are TRBV5-1 and TRBJ2-5; 7 positions agree with TRBD2. Germline loops: CDR1 SGHRS, CDR2 YFSETQ. Losses at the gene ends were 4 bases for V and 1 base for J; bases not matched to a gene: 7. The CDR3 consists of 15 residues. The CDR3, as DNA: TGCGCCAGCAGCCTCGACGGGGGGTTCCAAGAGACCCAGTACTTC. Translated: CASSLDGGFQETQYF.

Worth noting for this clone: This may stem from a read error, because a much larger clone lies one nucleotide away. This chain connects TRBV11-3 to TRBJ2-3; D unresolved. Germline CDR1 SGHNT, CDR2 YENEEA. The CDR3 runs 13 residues. V lost 2 bases to trimming and J lost 1 base, with 4 bases between them. The chain's CDR3 is CASSLQGTDTQYF. CDR3 bases: TGTGCCAGCAGCTTACAGGGCACAGATACGCAGTATTTT.

V usage is TRBV29-1 and J usage is TRBJ2-5; D perhaps matches TRBD1 (6 bases). The CDR3 contains 13 residues. Per germline, CDR1 SQVTM and CDR2 ANQGSEA. V lost 6 bases to trimming and J lost 4 bases, with 15 bases between them. The CDR3 nucleotides read TGCAGCGTGGAGACAGGCGGAGGAGAGACCCAGTACTTC. Protein: CSVETGGGETQYF.

The chain links TRBV5-1 to TRBJ2-1, with D tentatively TRBD1 (5 bases). CDR3 size: 15 residues. Trimming removed 1 base at V and 4 bases at J, with 12 bases between. Germline values: CDR1 SGHRS, CDR2 YFSETQ. The CDR3 spells CASSLNGQGYNEQFF. CDR3 DNA: TGCGCCAGCAGCTTGAATGGCCAGGGATACAATGAGCAGTTCTTC.

V and J are TRBV4-1 and TRBJ2-7; 7 bases are shared with TRBD2. CDR3 length: 14 amino acids. Germline V gene sequence: CDR1 MGHRA, CDR2 YSYEKL. V lost 2 bases, J lost 2 bases, and 3 bases stayed unmatched. CDR3 region: CASSQWSGAYEQYF. CDR3 bases: TGCGCCAGCAGCCAATGGAGCGGGGCCTACGAGCAGTACTTC.

CDR3 bases: TGCAGTGCGTCCAGGGGGGAAGGCTACACCTTC. Protein product: CSASRGEGYTF. V is TRBV20-1 and J is TRBJ1-2; 7 nucleotides match TRBD1. V lost 6 bases, J lost 8 bases, and 6 bases stayed unmatched. The CDR3 consists of 11 residues. From germline, CDR1 is DFQATT and CDR2 SNEGSKA (reference sequence).

This clone was seen more than once but under ten times. V is TRBV5-5 and J is TRBJ2-7, with 7 bases aligning to TRBD2. The germline V gene has CDR1 SGHKS and CDR2 YYEKEE (reference sequence). V trimming: 4 bases; J trimming: 3 bases; junction bases outside the gene matches: 7. The CDR3 runs to 14 residues. Written as DNA, the CDR3 is TGTGCCAGCAGCCAAGCAGCGGGACGCTACGAGCAGTACTTC. Translating it yields CASSQAAGRYEQYF.

The chain uses TRBV30 and TRBJ1-3, with D perhaps TRBD1 (5 bases). Per the germline V gene, CDR1 is GTSNPN and CDR2 is SVGIG (reference sequence). This CDR3 contains 13 residues. V was cut by 8 bases and J by 4 bases, with 15 bases left in between. The CDR3 protein is CAISRGGGNTIYF. In DNA, the CDR3 is TGTGCCATCTCCCGGGGGGGAGGAAACACCATATATTTT.

This chain links TRBV6-5 with TRBJ2-7; tentatively, D is TRBD2 (6 bases). CDR3 length: 15 residues. Germline CDR1 reads MNHEY; CDR2 reads SVGAGI. The V end lost 4 bases, the J end lost 5 bases, and 18 bases lay between the germline ends. CDR3 sequence: CASSSLAESFHEQYF. The CDR3 DNA is TGTGCCAGCAGTTCCTTAGCGGAGAGTTTCCACGAGCAGTACTTC.

Here the CDR3 DNA reads TGCGCCAGCAGCCGGGGGACAGGGAATCTAGAGACCCAGTACTTC. Translated: CASSRGTGNLETQYF. The chain links TRBV4-3 to TRBJ2-5, with TRBD1 matching 9 bases. V was pared by 4 bases and J by 4 bases, with 7 bases of the junction left unmatched. The germline gives CDR1 LGHNA, CDR2 YSLEER. This CDR3 region has 15 residues.

The gene calls are TRBV21-1 and TRBJ1-2; TRBD1, the table's D call, was not compared with the DNA. TRBV21-1 is designated a pseudogene. This CDR3 contains 13 residues. CDR3 region: CASIPSTGQGYTF. The CDR3 DNA reads as TGTGCCAGCATACCCAGTACCGGACAGGGCTACACCTTC.

The chain recombines TRBV28 with TRBJ1-5; TRBD1 agrees at 9 bases. Trimming took 5 bases from V and 1 from J; bases not matched to a gene: 6. CDR1 and CDR2 from the germline V gene are MDHEN and SYDVKM. The length of the CDR3 is 16 residues. The CDR3 loop reads CASSRGQGRSNQPQHF. CDR3 sequence (DNA): TGTGCCAGCAGTCGGGGACAGGGAAGGAGCAATCAGCCCCAGCATTTT.

This clone was counted a few times. This rearrangement joins TRBV12-5 to TRBJ1-1; no clear D. The CDR3 is made up of 12 amino acids. The germline V gene encodes CDR1 LGHNT and CDR2 FRNRAP. The germline V and J ends were trimmed by 1 base and 6 bases, with 6 bases remaining between them. The CDR3 region has the DNA TGTGCTAGTGGTTTGGGTTTCGCTGAAGCTTTCTTT. Its protein is CASGLGFAEAFF.

The V and J genes are TRBV2 and TRBJ2-6, with 7 bases identical to TRBD2. The V and J ends lost 11 bases and 4 bases, in that order; junction bases with no gene match: 17. The CDR3 is 17 amino acids. Germline assignment: CDR1 SNHLY and CDR2 FYNNEI. The CDR3 reads CAGTSAHPAEGANVLTF. The DNA for the CDR3 is TGTGCCGGTACTAGCGCGCACCCGGCCGAGGGGGCCAACGTCCTGACTTTC.

The chain joins TRBV6-4 to TRBJ1-5; D not certain. The ends were cut back, 0 bases at V and 6 bases at J, with 15 bases in the middle. Germline V gene data show CDR1 as MRHNA and CDR2 as SNTAGT. The CDR3 is made up of 16 amino acids. CDR3 nucleotide sequence: TGTGCCAGCAGTGACTCTGCGGTCTCGAAGAGTCAGCCCCAGCATTTT. Its translation: CASSDSAVSKSQPQHF.

About this clone itself: The junction departs from germline at one end; a sequencing error may be responsible. The chain uses TRBV7-9 and TRBJ1-5, with a tentative D call TRBD1 (5 bases). CDR1 and CDR2 (germline): SEHNR, FQNEAQ (reference sequence). The CDR3 consists of 13 residues. CDR3 residues: CSSSLTEHQPQHF. DNA for the CDR3: TGTTCCAGCAGCTTGACAGAACATCAGCCCCAGCATTTT. The full variable domain, in which reference TRBV7-9 and TRBJ1-5 provide the parts outside the CDR3, is DTGVSQNPRHKITKRGQNVTFRCDPISEHNRLYWYRQTLGQGPEFLTYFQNEAQLEKSRLLSDRFSAERPKGSFSTLEIQRTEQGDSAMYLCSSSLTEHQPQHFGDGTRLSIL.

This rearrangement joins TRBV10-1 to TRBJ2-2, with D possibly TRBD1 on 5 matching bases. The V end lost 0 bases, the J end lost 5 bases, and 7 bases lay between the germline ends. Looked up from germline, CDR1 is WNHNN and CDR2 is SYGVQD (reference sequence). The CDR3 sequence is 14 residues long. CDR3 DNA: TGCGCCAGCAGTGAGTCATCAGGGACCGGGGAGCTGTTTTTT. Its protein is CASSESSGTGELFF.

The chain employs TRBV5-1 and TRBJ2-3; a weak D match, TRBD2 (6 bases). With 0 bases removed from V and 0 bases from J, the gap between germline ends came to 11 bases. CDR1 is SGHRS and CDR2 is YFSETQ in the germline V gene. The length of the CDR3 is 16 residues. CDR3 sequence: CASSLEGGTSTDTQYF. The CDR3 region has the DNA TGCGCCAGCAGCTTGGAAGGCGGGACGAGCACAGATACGCAGTATTTT.

The chain carries TRBV7-2 and TRBJ2-1; no clear D gene. This CDR3 has 12 amino acids. From germline, CDR1 is SGHTA and CDR2 FQGNSA. Trimming shortened V by 5 bases and J by 7 bases, and 9 bases separated the two germline ends. Here the CDR3 reads CASSPPQNEQFF. CDR3 nucleotides: TGTGCCAGCAGCCCACCCCAGAATGAGCAGTTCTTC.

V is TRBV5-1 and J is TRBJ1-1; D not resolved. The CDR3 totals 13 residues. V lost 1 base and J lost 0, with 4 bases in between. The germline V gene encodes CDR1 SGHRS and CDR2 YFSETQ. Here the CDR3 reads CASSLRVNTEAFF. The CDR3 region has the DNA TGCGCCAGCAGCTTGCGCGTGAACACTGAAGCTTTCTTT.

The chain employs TRBV14 and TRBJ1-2; 12 bases are a match to TRBD1. There are 13 residues in the CDR3. V dropped 4 bases and J dropped 8; count of bases not matched to a gene: 2. Germline assignment: CDR1 SGHDN and CDR2 FVKESK. The chain's CDR3 is CASSRDRGRGYTF. DNA of the CDR3: TGTGCCAGCAGCCGGGACAGGGGGCGAGGCTACACCTTC.

The rearrangement joins TRBV6-1 to TRBJ1-2; TRBD1 agrees at 8 bases. Germline CDR1 is MNHNS and CDR2 is SASEGT. The CDR3 is made up of 13 amino acids. V lost 8 bases to trimming and J lost 8 bases; unmatched junction nucleotides: 10. The CDR3 sequence is CASGLTGASGYTF. The CDR3 DNA is TGTGCCAGCGGATTGACAGGGGCTTCAGGCTACACCTTC.

The CDR3 nucleotides read TGTGCCAGCAGCCAATTGGGCGGGTTAAGCTCCTACGAGCAGTACTTC. It codes for CASSQLGGLSSYEQYF. The J gene is TRBJ2-7, the V gene TRBV14, with D possibly TRBD2 on 5 matching bases. Germline V gives CDR1 SGHDN, CDR2 FVKESK. The CDR3 spans 16 residues. V dropped 2 bases and J dropped 0 bases, with 14 bases sitting between them.

This chain connects TRBV19 to TRBJ1-1; a possible D gene is TRBD1 (5 bases). V dropped 6 bases and J dropped 4 bases, with 24 bases sitting between them. The CDR3 runs 17 residues. CDR1 and CDR2 from the germline V gene are LNHDA and SQIVND (reference sequence). The CDR3 bases are TGTGCCAGTAGACCTACAGTCCTCAGGGTAGCGGGCACTGAAGCTTTCTTT. Protein sequence: CASRPTVLRVAGTEAFF.

The chain carries TRBV30 and TRBJ2-5; 9 positions match TRBD1. V trimming: 2 bases; J trimming: 2 bases; junction bases outside the gene matches: 3. The CDR3 spans 14 residues. The germline V gene encodes CDR1 GTSNPN and CDR2 SVGIG (reference sequence). For the CDR3, the DNA is TGTGCCTGGAGTTTGACAGGGGGACAAGAGACCCAGTACTTC. Translation: CAWSLTGGQETQYF.